There are a few counts of the clone carrying this T cell receptor (beta chain). The data originate from a study of blood T cell repertoires in COVID-19. The wider study: Sample material is recorded as cDNA or gDNA derived from T cells, B-cell-depleted T cells, or PBMCs.

Original handling: Reference gene primer amplification yielded estimated nucleated cell counts. Repertoires were generated with immunoSEQ multiplex PCR, while TCRdb's copy carries only in-frame clones and drops some. V, J and clone size are taken as reported in that table, and D and trimming were inferred from the DNA itself. The sample shows 120,000 to 150,000 clones, 80% to 85% of them seen only once. The length of the CDR3 is 14 residues. V was shortened by 8 bases and J by 1 base, with 16 bases between the two germline ends. Germline assignment: CDR1 SGHRS and CDR2 YFSETQ. V gene TRBV5-1 combines with J gene TRBJ2-7; TRBD1 is a possible D gene (6 bases). Sequencing used PBMCs or T cells enriched from blood (not recorded which). This receptor was taken from a woman in her forties or fifties who had been exposed to COVID-19. For the CDR3, the DNA is TGCGCCAGATTCCGGGACAAGGTATCCTACGAGCAGTACTTC. Amino acid sequence: CARFRDKVSYEQYF. The whole variable domain, remainder taken from reference TRBV5-1 and TRBJ2-7, is KAGVTQTPRYLIKTRGQQVTLSCSPISGHRSVSWYQQTPGQGLQFLFEYFSETQRNKGNFPGRFSGRQFSNSRSEMNVSTLELGDSALYLCARFRDKVSYEQYFGPGTRLTVT.